Detailed here is one T cell receptor beta chain. Its specificity is not known. The data originate from a study of cytomegalovirus exposure and HLA in healthy donors. General study findings and limits: The study flagged 150 to 200 TCR beta chains as cytomegalovirus-associated. A prior analysis recorded that most TCR beta V segments were productive about 87% or about 30% of the time. Later on, an analysis tied about 17,000 TCR beta sequences to HLA alleles at 0.05 false discovery rate.

With 60 Vbeta and 13 Jbeta primers, the PCR was carried out. Profiling relied on immunoSEQ multiplex PCR, and the TCRdb table lists in-frame clones only, not all of them. The data show around 100,000 clones, with 73% seen just once and about 3.5% held by the top ten. The CDR3 loop spans 14 amino acids. The V gene end was trimmed by 6 bases and the J gene end by 5 bases; junction bases not matched to a gene: 7. Germline CDR1 is LNHNV and CDR2 is YYDKDF (reference sequence). Sequenced material: PBMCs. The origin of this receptor is a man in his forties in good health and CMV-seronegative. The rearrangement links TRBV15 to TRBJ2-7; TRBD1 aligns across 10 bases. The CDR3 nucleotides are TGTGCCACCAGTTCCGGGGACAGGGGCCACGAGCAGTACTTC. It codes for CATSSGDRGHEQYF.